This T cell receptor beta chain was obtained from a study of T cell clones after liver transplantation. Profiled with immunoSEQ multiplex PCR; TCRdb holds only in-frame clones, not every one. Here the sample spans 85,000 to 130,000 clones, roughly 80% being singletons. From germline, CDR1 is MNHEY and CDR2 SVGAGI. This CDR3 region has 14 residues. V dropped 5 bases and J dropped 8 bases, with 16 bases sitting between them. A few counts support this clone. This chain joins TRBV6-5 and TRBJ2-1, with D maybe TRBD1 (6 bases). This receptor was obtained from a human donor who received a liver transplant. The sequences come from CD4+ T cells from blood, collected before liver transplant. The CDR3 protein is CASSTGWDRDEQFF. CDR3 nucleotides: TGTGCCAGCAGTACAGGGTGGGACCGGGATGAGCAGTTCTTC.